This TCR beta chain comes out of a study of CXCR3-negative and CXCR3-positive naive CD8 T cells. The authors made the TRB cDNA libraries by 5' RACE using UMI labels. TCRdb re-called the 5' RACE reads, yielding one record per CDR3 amino acid sequence without DNA. Listed are 50,000 to 55,000 distinct CDR3 sequences; 1.5% falls within the top ten. Germline V lookup: CDR1 MNHEY, CDR2 SVGEGT. The length of the CDR3 is 13 residues. This TCR was recovered from a human donor in good health. Some clones in this sample may be carry-over from other donors' samples. This rearrangement joins TRBV6-2 or TRBV6-3 to TRBJ2-1; TCRdb indicates TRBD1, and absent DNA this call remains unverified. Sequencing was done on a sample of naive CXCR3- CD8+ T cells from blood. Subset in this sample: CD45RO-CCR7+CD27+CD95- naive CD8+ T cells lacking CXCR3 (TNR3-). CDR3 loop: CASSPGHQSEQFF.